Below, one T cell receptor (beta chain) is given with its context. Its antigen is still unknown. Using immunoSEQ multiplex PCR, the repertoire was profiled, and TCRdb retains in-frame clones only, with some absent. Found here are 85,000 to 90,000 clones, approximately 86% of them singletons; the top ten hold around 5.8%. The data were obtained in a study of T cell responses to AZD1222 COVID-19 vaccine. Study as a whole: Pooling covered second doses at about 4 or about 12 weeks. General observations from the study: Targets within unmutated variant regions were reportedly found for nearly half of spike-specific TCRs. Most donors were white British, females outnumbered males, and clonal diversity was possibly underestimated.

This CDR3 is built from 14 residues. After removal of 3 bases from V and 3 bases from J, the junction contained 4 bases not matched to a gene. Germline lookup yields CDR1 SNHLY and CDR2 FYNNEI. The material sequenced was peripheral blood, taken on day 0 of AZD1222 vaccination. The clonotype comes from an adult in good health. The V gene is TRBV2, the J gene TRBJ2-7; 8 bases line up with TRBD1. The CDR3 DNA reads TGTGCCAGCAGTGACCCGGACAGGGACTACGAGCAGTACTTC. Translating gives CASSDPDRDYEQYF.